This TCR beta chain was captured by sequencing in a study of T cell changes during pregnancy in multiple sclerosis. Profiled with immunoSEQ multiplex PCR; TCRdb holds only in-frame clones, not every one. The table lists under 40,000 clones, approximately 91% of them singletons. The germline V gene encodes CDR1 SGHNT and CDR2 YYREEE (reference sequence). V was clipped by 10 bases and J by 7 bases; unmatched bases: 8. The CDR3 contains 13 residues. The V call is TRBV5-4, the J call TRBJ2-7; 13 positions agree with TRBD2. The sample was peripheral blood, taken in the second trimester of pregnancy. The clonotype comes from a female donor in good health, enrolled as a control in a pregnancy study. CDR3 sequence (DNA): TGTGCCGCGGGACTAGCGGGATATCGGGAGCAGTACTTC. This encodes CAAGLAGYREQYF.